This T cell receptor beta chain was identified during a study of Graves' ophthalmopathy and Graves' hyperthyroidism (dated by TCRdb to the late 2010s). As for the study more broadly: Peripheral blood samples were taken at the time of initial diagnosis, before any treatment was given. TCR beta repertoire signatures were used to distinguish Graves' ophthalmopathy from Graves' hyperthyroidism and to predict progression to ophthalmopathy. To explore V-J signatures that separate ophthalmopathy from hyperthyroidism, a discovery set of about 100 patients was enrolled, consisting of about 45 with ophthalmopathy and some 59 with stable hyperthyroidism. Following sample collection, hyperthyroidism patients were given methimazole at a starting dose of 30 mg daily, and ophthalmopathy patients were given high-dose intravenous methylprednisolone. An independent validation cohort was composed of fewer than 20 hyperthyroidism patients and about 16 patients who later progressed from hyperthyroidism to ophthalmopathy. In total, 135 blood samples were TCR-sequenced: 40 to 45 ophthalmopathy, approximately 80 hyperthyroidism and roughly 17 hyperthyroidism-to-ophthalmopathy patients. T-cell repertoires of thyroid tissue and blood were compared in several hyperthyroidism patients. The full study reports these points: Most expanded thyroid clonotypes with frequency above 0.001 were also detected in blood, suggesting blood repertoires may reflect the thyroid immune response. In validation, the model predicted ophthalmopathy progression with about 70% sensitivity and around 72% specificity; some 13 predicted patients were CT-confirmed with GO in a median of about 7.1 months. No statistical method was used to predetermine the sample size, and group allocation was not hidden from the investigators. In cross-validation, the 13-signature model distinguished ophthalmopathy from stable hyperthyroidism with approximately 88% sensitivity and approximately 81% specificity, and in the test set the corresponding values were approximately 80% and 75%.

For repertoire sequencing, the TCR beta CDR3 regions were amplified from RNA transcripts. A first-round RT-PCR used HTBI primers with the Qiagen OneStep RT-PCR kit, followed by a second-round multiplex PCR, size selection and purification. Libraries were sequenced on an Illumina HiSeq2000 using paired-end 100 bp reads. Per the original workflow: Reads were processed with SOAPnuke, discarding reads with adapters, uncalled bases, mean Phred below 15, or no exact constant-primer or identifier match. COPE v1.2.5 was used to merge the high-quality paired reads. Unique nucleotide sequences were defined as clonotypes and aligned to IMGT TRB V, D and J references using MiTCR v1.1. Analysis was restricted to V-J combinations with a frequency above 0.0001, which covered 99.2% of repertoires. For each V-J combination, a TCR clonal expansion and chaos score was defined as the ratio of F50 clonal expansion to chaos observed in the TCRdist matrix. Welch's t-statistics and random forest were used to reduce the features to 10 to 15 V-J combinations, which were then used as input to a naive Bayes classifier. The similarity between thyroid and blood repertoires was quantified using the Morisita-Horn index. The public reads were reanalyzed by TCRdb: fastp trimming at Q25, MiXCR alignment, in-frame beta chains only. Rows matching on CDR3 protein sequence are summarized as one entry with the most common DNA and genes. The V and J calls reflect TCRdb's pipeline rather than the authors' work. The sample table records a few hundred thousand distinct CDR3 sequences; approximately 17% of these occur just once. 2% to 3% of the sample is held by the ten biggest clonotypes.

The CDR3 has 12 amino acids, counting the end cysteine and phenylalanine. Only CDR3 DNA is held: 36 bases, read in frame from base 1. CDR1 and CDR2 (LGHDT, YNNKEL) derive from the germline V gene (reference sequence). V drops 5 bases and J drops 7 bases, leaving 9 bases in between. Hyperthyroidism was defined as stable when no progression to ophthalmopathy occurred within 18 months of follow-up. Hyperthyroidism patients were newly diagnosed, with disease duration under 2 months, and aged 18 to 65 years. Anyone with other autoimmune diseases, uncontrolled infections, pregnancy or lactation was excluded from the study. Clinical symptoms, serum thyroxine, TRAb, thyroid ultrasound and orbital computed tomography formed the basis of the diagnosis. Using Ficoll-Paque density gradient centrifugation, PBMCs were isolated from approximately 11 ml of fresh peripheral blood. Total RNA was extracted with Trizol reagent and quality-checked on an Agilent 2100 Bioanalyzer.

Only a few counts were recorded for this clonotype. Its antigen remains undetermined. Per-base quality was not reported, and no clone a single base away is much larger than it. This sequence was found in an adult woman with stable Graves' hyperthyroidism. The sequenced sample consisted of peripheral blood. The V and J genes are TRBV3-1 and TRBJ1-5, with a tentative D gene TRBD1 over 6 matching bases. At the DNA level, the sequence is TGTGCCAGCAGCTCACAGGGCCAGCCCCAGCATTTT. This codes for CASSSQGQPQHF.